The source of this T cell receptor (beta chain) is a study of T cell responses to AZD1222 COVID-19 vaccine. Study-wide context: Pooling was applied to second doses at about 4 or about 12 weeks. Study-wide findings and caveats: Vaccine-related CD4 TCRs covered spike, predominating at 160-218 and 743-854. Donors were chiefly white British, with a greater number of females, and clonal diversity was perhaps underestimated. Targets within unmutated variant regions were reportedly found for nearly half of spike-specific TCRs.

Profiled with immunoSEQ multiplex PCR; TCRdb holds only in-frame clones, not every one. The repertoire holds about 120,000 clones, with roughly 90% as singletons. In regard to this clone: What it binds is unknown.

CDR1 and CDR2 from the germline V gene are SQVTM and ANQGSEA. The CDR3 contains 9 residues. The V end lost 3 bases, the J end lost 9 bases, and 5 bases lay between the germline ends. The origin of this receptor is an adult in good health. The material sequenced was peripheral blood, taken on day 0 of AZD1222 vaccination. The rearrangement joins TRBV29-1 to TRBJ1-2, with no clear D. CDR3 region: CSVDWSYTF. The CDR3 DNA sequence: TGCAGCGTTGACTGGAGCTACACCTTC.